The 21 T cell receptor beta chains given below trace back to one sample, sequenced in a study of blood T cell repertoires in COVID-19 (dated by TCRdb to 2018 to 2021). Libraries came from the immunoSEQ multiplex PCR assay. This is the immuneACCESS table as TCRdb keeps it, with only in-frame sequences that have V and J called. A part of the clones is gone; compared with another copy, unresolved V genes explain less than half, and the rest is unexplained. A total of some 150,000 clones appear in this sample, 90% of them only once. The ten largest account for approximately 11% of the sample. Material: peripheral blood. Source of these receptors: a woman of 80 years or more with acute or convalescent COVID-19.

V is TRBV2 and J is TRBJ1-5; 8 bases fit TRBD1. This CDR3 region has 15 residues. The V gene end was trimmed by 5 bases and the J gene end by 1 base; junction bases not matched to a gene: 4. The germline V gene has CDR1 SNHLY and CDR2 FYNNEI. This CDR3 reads CASSPTGGSNQPQHF. The CDR3 DNA follows: TGTGCCAGCAGTCCTACAGGGGGAAGCAATCAGCCCCAGCATTTT.

This chain joins TRBV6-5 and TRBJ1-3, with a weak D call TRBD1 (5 bases). Trimming removed 5 bases from V and 0 bases from J, with 11 bases in between. The germline gives CDR1 MNHEY, CDR2 SVGAGI. The CDR3 has 15 amino acids. CDR3 residues: CASSRQFSSGNTIYF. In DNA form, the CDR3 reads TGTGCCAGCAGTAGACAGTTTAGCTCTGGAAACACCATATATTTT.

This chain joins TRBV5-1 and TRBJ1-2; D is uncertain. V lost 1 base to trimming and J lost 5 bases, with 12 bases between them. Germline V lookup: CDR1 SGHRS, CDR2 YFSETQ. This CDR3 comprises 14 residues. The CDR3: CASSLLWLGYGYTF. The DNA for the CDR3 is TGCGCCAGCAGCTTGCTTTGGCTCGGGTATGGCTACACCTTC.

This clone has just one count. The chain links TRBV18 to TRBJ2-1; a weak D match, TRBD2 (6 bases). Trimming left V 3 bases short and J 0 bases short, with 9 bases between. Germline CDR1 reads KGHSH; CDR2 reads LQKENI. The CDR3 extends over 15 amino acids. The CDR3 here is CASSPGLVSYNEQFF. CDR3 DNA: TGTGCCAGCTCACCGGGACTGGTCTCCTACAATGAGCAGTTCTTC.

J is TRBJ1-1 and V is TRBV19; perhaps TRBD1 as D (6 bases). Germline V lookup: CDR1 LNHDA, CDR2 SQIVND (reference sequence). This CDR3 is 14 amino acids long. V dropped 1 base and J dropped 1 base, with 7 bases sitting between them. The DNA of the CDR3 is TGTGCCAGTAGTATAGTAGGGGGGAACACTGAAGCTTTCTTT. Protein: CASSIVGGNTEAFF.

The rearrangement links TRBV3-1 (or the pseudogene TRBV3-2) to TRBJ1-2; TRBD1 agrees at 8 bases. CDR3 length: 17 residues. The germline V gene has CDR1 LGHDT and CDR2 YNNKEL (reference sequence). Losses at the gene ends were 5 bases for V and 7 bases for J; bases not matched to a gene: 18. The CDR3 loop is CASSSRYSWTGTGGYTF. DNA of the CDR3: TGTGCCAGCAGCTCGCGCTACTCATGGACAGGGACAGGTGGCTACACCTTC.

This chain uses TRBV5-1 with TRBJ1-1; 7 bases map to TRBD1. The CDR3 loop spans 16 amino acids. Germline V lookup: CDR1 SGHRS, CDR2 YFSETQ. V trimming: 3 bases; J trimming: 1 base; junction bases outside the gene matches: 9. CDR3 nucleotide sequence: TGCGCCAGCAGCTATCGAACCGGGACAGCGAACACTGAAGCTTTCTTT. Translation: CASSYRTGTANTEAFF. Full variable domain (remainder filled in from reference TRBV5-1 and TRBJ1-1): KAGVTQTPRYLIKTRGQQVTLSCSPISGHRSVSWYQQTPGQGLQFLFEYFSETQRNKGNFPGRFSGRQFSNSRSEMNVSTLELGDSALYLCASSYRTGTANTEAFFGQGTRLTVV.

The V and J genes are TRBV2 and TRBJ1-1; a possible D gene is TRBD1 (6 bases). The CDR3 is 12 amino acids. Germline CDR1 is SNHLY and CDR2 is FYNNEI. V gave up 6 bases and J gave up 6 bases, with 11 bases separating them. CDR3 sequence: CASRQGFAEAFF. In DNA, the CDR3 is TGTGCCAGCAGACAGGGTTTTGCTGAAGCTTTCTTT. The full variable domain, with the rest looked up from reference TRBV2 and TRBJ1-1, is EPEVTQTPSHQVTQMGQEVILRCVPISNHLYFYWYRQILGQKVEFLVSFYNNEISEKSEIFDDQFSVERPDGSNFTLKIRSTKLEDSAMYFCASRQGFAEAFFGQGTRLTVV.

The chain links TRBV5-1 to TRBJ2-1; 9 bases fit TRBD2. The junction had 2 bases not matched to a gene; V was cut back by 2 bases and J by 5 bases. The CDR3 sequence is 14 residues long. Germline V CDR1 and CDR2: SGHRS, YFSETQ. This chain's CDR3 is CASSLAGGHNEQFF. The CDR3 DNA is TGCGCCAGCAGCTTAGCGGGGGGACACAATGAGCAGTTCTTC.

The V and J genes are TRBV11-2 and TRBJ1-4; 9 bases are a match to TRBD1. Germline V gene sequence: CDR1 SGHAT, CDR2 FQNNGV. The ends lost 0 bases at V and 8 bases at J; junction bases unmatched: 7. CDR3 length equals 16 residues. In DNA form, the CDR3 reads TGTGCCAGCAGCTTAGACGGGACAGGGATAAGCGAAAAACTGTTTTTT. This sequence encodes CASSLDGTGISEKLFF.

CDR3 residues: CASSYEVANSPLHF. CDR3 in DNA: TGTGCCAGCAGCTATGAAGTAGCCAATTCACCCCTCCACTTT. This chain links TRBV28 with TRBJ1-6; D call uncertain. The CDR3 spans 14 residues. Trimming cost V 6 bases and J 7 bases, with 13 bases left between them. Germline assignment: CDR1 MDHEN and CDR2 SYDVKM.

V usage is TRBV19 and J usage is TRBJ2-1, with D perhaps TRBD1 (5 bases). The V gene lost 5 bases and the J gene lost 11 bases, with 10 bases spanning the gap. Germline-derived CDR1 and CDR2 are LNHDA and SQIVND (reference sequence). CDR3 size: 11 residues. The CDR3 protein is CASSVDSKQFF. DNA for the CDR3: TGTGCCAGTAGTGTTGACAGTAAGCAGTTCTTC.

The rearrangement links TRBV6-6 to TRBJ2-7; the match to TRBD1 covers 11 bases. V was clipped by 2 bases and J by 4 bases; unmatched bases: 1. CDR3 length: 14 residues. Germline lookup yields CDR1 MNHNY and CDR2 SVGAGI (reference sequence). CDR3 in amino acids: CASSYGTGGYEQYF. CDR3 DNA sequence: TGTGCCAGCAGTTACGGGACAGGGGGGTACGAGCAGTACTTC.

This sequence joins TRBV3-1 (or the pseudogene TRBV3-2) and TRBJ2-2; D gene unclear. V was cut by 6 bases and J by 5 bases, with 7 bases left in between. Germline V gene sequence: CDR1 LGHDT, CDR2 YNNKEL (reference sequence). The CDR3 has 12 amino acids. CDR3 bases: TGTGCCAGCAGGCGTATGACCGGGGAGCTGTTTTTT. Amino acids: CASRRMTGELFF.

The chain recombines TRBV19 with TRBJ2-5; a weak D match, TRBD2 (5 bases). Germline values: CDR1 LNHDA, CDR2 SQIVND (reference sequence). With 1 base removed from V and 7 bases from J, the gap between germline ends came to 10 bases. The CDR3 is 13 amino acids. As DNA, the CDR3 is TGTGCCAGTAGTATAGTTCTGGGGAGGACCCAGTACTTC. This codes for CASSIVLGRTQYF.

On this clone: This CDR3 is also generated by other DNA sequences in the sample. The chain recombines TRBV19 with TRBJ1-1; D possibly corresponds to TRBD1 (6 bases). V was clipped by 3 bases and J by 0 bases, with 23 bases between them. Germline CDR1 and CDR2: LNHDA and SQIVND (reference sequence). This CDR3 is 19 amino acids long. This CDR3 is CASSILVWTANLMNTEAFF. The DNA of the CDR3 is TGTGCCAGTAGTATCCTCGTTTGGACAGCAAATCTTATGAACACTGAAGCTTTCTTT.

The chain joins TRBV4-2 to TRBJ2-1, with TRBD2 as a possible D gene (6 bases). The V gene's germline CDR1 is LGHNA and CDR2 YNFKEQ. V lost 2 bases and J lost 10, with 24 bases in between. CDR3 size: 17 residues. CDR3 residues: CASSQPSGSPGQGEQFF. DNA for the CDR3: TGTGCCAGCAGCCAACCGAGCGGGTCCCCCGGCCAGGGAGAGCAGTTCTTC.

Written as DNA, the CDR3 is TGTGCCAGTGGTGGGGCAGGCATTATGAACACTGAAGCTTTCTTT. This codes for CASGGAGIMNTEAFF. V usage is TRBV19 and J usage is TRBJ1-1, with D possibly TRBD1 on 5 matching bases. In germline, CDR1 is LNHDA, CDR2 SQIVND (reference sequence). Trimming shortened V by 8 bases and J by 0 bases, and 16 bases separated the two germline ends. The length of the CDR3 is 15 residues.

The J gene is TRBJ1-1, the V gene TRBV6-5; the D gene is possibly TRBD1 (5 bases). The CDR3 totals 15 residues. V lost 0 bases and J lost 0, with 8 bases in between. Germline lookup yields CDR1 MNHEY and CDR2 SVGAGI. In DNA, the CDR3 is TGTGCCAGCAGTTACTCCGGGACTCTGAACACTGAAGCTTTCTTT. This codes for CASSYSGTLNTEAFF.

The chain combines TRBV3-1 (or the pseudogene TRBV3-2) with TRBJ2-1; 9 bases are shared with TRBD2. This CDR3 has 15 residues. V shed 3 bases and J 9 bases; nucleotides not matched to a gene: 9. CDR1 is LGHDT and CDR2 is YNNKEL in the germline V gene (reference sequence). For the CDR3, the DNA is TGTGCCAGCAGCCAGATGGCTAGCGGGGTGGGTGAGCAGTTCTTC. Its translation is CASSQMASGVGEQFF.

The chain carries TRBV12-3 or TRBV12-4 and TRBJ1-1; D unclear. V was clipped by 6 bases and J by 1 base, with 9 bases between them. The CDR3 contains 13 residues. The chain's CDR3 is CASRLPTNTEAFF. In nucleotides, the CDR3 is TGTGCCAGCAGACTTCCCACGAACACTGAAGCTTTCTTT.